This TCR beta chain originates from a study of cytomegalovirus exposure and HLA in healthy donors (TCRdb year 2017). A note on the overall study: According to a later analysis, the 120 or so validation repertoires were produced on the same platform as the approximately 690 repertoires of the first cohort. The aim of the study was to test whether cataloging public T cell receptors could identify signatures of past pathogen exposure. A separate validation cohort of 100 to 150 different subjects was used in addition to the roughly 640-subject first cohort. To predict cytomegalovirus infection status, the study brought together high-throughput TCR immunosequencing, statistical association of individual TCRs with disease status, and machine learning. The paper's findings and limits, for the study overall: A later analysis had no HLA typing for the validation cohort, so co-occurrence there was scored across all 110 or so repertoires. Three of the identified cytomegalovirus-associated TCR beta chains were confirmed in vitro to be specific for cytomegalovirus antigens. Of the cluster scores, approximately 94% were above 0 in a later analysis, which found that TCRs clustered in the first cohort also tended to co-occur in the roughly 130 validation repertoires. The classifier was reported to diagnose cytomegalovirus status with high specificity and sensitivity in both the original and validation cohorts. The study listed approximately 150 TCR beta chains as associated with cytomegalovirus. While some public TCRs were present in many individuals, most TCR sequences turned up only very rarely across donors. It was suggested by the authors that the approach could potentially be generalized to other disease states and immunological phenotypes.

The method behind the library was the immunoSEQ multiplex PCR assay. On the study's bioinformatics: A statistical classification framework was built for diagnosing cytomegalovirus status from the catalog of TCR beta chain sequences. TCRdb carries this immuneACCESS record with in-frame sequences only. Its versions omit some clonotypes, under half of them owing to an unresolved V gene in the studies checked, with the rest unexplained. V, J and clone size are those of that table, while D and trimming were read from the DNA. In all, the sample holds hundreds of thousands of clones, and roughly 85% of those were seen once. The top ten constitute 0.83% of the sample. As encoded in the germline V gene, CDR1 is MDHEN while CDR2 is SYDVKM. Its CDR3 holds 15 amino acids, cysteine through phenylalanine. Left in the record is the CDR3 DNA by itself, 45 bases read in frame from the first base. Cut back by 7 bases and 3 bases, the V and J ends lie 19 bases apart.

Donors formed part of the validation cohort, which comprised 120 or so subjects and was distinct from the first cohort of 550 to 850 subjects. In the case of this clone: Its cognate antigen has yet to be identified. No much larger clonotype is one base removed from it; base qualities were not supplied.

The TCR comes from a woman under 30 in good health and CMV-seronegative. Input material: PBMCs. Rearrangement joined TRBV28 to TRBJ2-7, and TRBD2 may be the D gene, going by 6 matching bases. The CDR3 reads CASKGRLGYVYEQYF. The nucleotide sequence reads as follows: TGTGCCAGCAAAGGAAGACTAGGGTACGTCTACGAGCAGTACTTC.